Listed below are T cell receptor beta chains from one sample, sequenced in a study of beta chain features in type 1 diabetes. The data were produced by immunoSEQ multiplex PCR, yet TCRdb's version contains in-frame clones alone and is incomplete. The table has about 640,000 clones, 9.5% to 15% seen once. The sequenced sample was naive CD4+ T cells from blood. Receptor source: a man aged 25-45 years with type 1 diabetes. CDR3s include the opening cysteine and the closing phenylalanine or tryptophan. A D gene is named only where the DNA matches it firmly. Expanded clones get a size class; other rows say once, few or many, or leave the size out.

TRBV9	TRBJ1-1	few	TRBD1	TGTGCCAGCAGCCCGGACAGGCTGGAAGCTTTCTTT	CASSPDRLEAFF
TRBV6-5	TRBJ1-1	-	-	TGTGCCAGCAGTACCTTAGGGGTGGCCACTGAAGCTTTCTTT	CASSTLGVATEAFF
TRBV28	TRBJ2-2	-	TRBD1	TGTGCCAGCAGCCGGACAGGAAGGAACACCGGGGAGCTGTTTTTT	CASSRTGRNTGELFF
TRBV5-1	TRBJ2-5	few	-	TGCGCCAGCAGCTTACAGGGCGACCCCCAAGAGACCCAGTACTTC	CASSLQGDPQETQYF
TRBV14	TRBJ2-1	-	TRBD1	TGTGCCAGCAGCCACGGGACAGGATTCCCGGGACGGTTCTACAATGAGCAGTTCTTC	CASSHGTGFPGRFYNEQFF
TRBV4-2	TRBJ2-1	few	-	TGTGCCAGCAGCCAGGCGGACCGGAAGCATGAGCAGTTCTTC	CASSQADRKHEQFF
TRBV4-3	TRBJ2-1	-	-	TGCGCCAGCAGCCAAGAGGCACAGAGCTCCTACAATGAGCAGTTCTTC	CASSQEAQSSYNEQFF
TRBV28	TRBJ2-7	-	-	TGTGCCAGCAGTTTGAGCCTAGTCGCGCAGTACTTC	CASSLSLVAQYF
TRBV4-1	TRBJ1-6	-	TRBD1	TGCGCCAGCAGCCGATCCGGGACAGCCAAGGGCGGTATAATTTCACCCCTCCACTTT	CASSRSGTAKGGIISPLHF
TRBV4-3	TRBJ1-4	-	-	TGCGCCAGCAGCCAGACCAGAAGTGAAAAACTGTTTTTT	CASSQTRSEKLFF
TRBV9	TRBJ2-1	few	TRBD2	TGTGCCAGCAGCCCCCGCGGGGGTGAGCAGTTCTTC	CASSPRGGEQFF
TRBV7-2	TRBJ2-5	few	-	TGTGCCAGCAGCTTCGACAGGGGAGGGGAGACCCAGTACTTC	CASSFDRGGETQYF
TRBV21-1	TRBJ2-7	few	-	TGTGCCAGCAGCAAAATCTTTTGTCGGGACAGGGATATCGAGCAGTACTTC	CASSKIFCRDRDIEQYF
TRBV28	TRBJ2-5	few	TRBD2	TGTGCCAGCACTTTCGGGACTAGCGGGGCCCTAGGGACCCAGTACTTC	CASTFGTSGALGTQYF
TRBV28	TRBJ2-3	few	-	TGTGCCAGCTCGACCCCGGCAGCTAGCACAGATACGCAGTATTTT	CASSTPAASTDTQYF
TRBV7-2	TRBJ2-7	few	TRBD1	TGTGCCAGCAGCTTATTCTTGACAGGGAACTACGAGCAGTACTTC	CASSLFLTGNYEQYF
TRBV4-1	TRBJ2-2	few	TRBD1	TGCGCCAGCAGCCAAGACCCCGGGACAGAGTATACCGGGGAGCTGTTTTTT	CASSQDPGTEYTGELFF
TRBV29-1	TRBJ1-3	few	-	TGCAGCGTTGTCTCCTACTCTGGAAACACCATATATTTT	CSVVSYSGNTIYF
TRBV7-2	TRBJ1-2	few	-	TGTGCCAGCAGCTTAGCGGAGATAGTCTATGGCTACACCTTC	CASSLAEIVYGYTF
TRBV4-3	TRBJ2-4	-	-	TGCGCCAGCAGCCAAGGATGGGTCGGGGTAGCCAAAAACATTCAGTACTTC	CASSQGWVGVAKNIQYF
TRBV29-1	TRBJ1-4	-	-	TGCAGCGTAGTGGGCACTGATGAAAAACTGCTTTTT	CSVVGTDEKLLF
TRBV2	TRBJ1-2	few	-	TGTGCCAGCAGTGACCAGGGTAGCTATGGCTACACCTTC	CASSDQGSYGYTF
TRBV9	TRBJ1-2	few	-	TGTGCCAGCAGCGACATTTCTGACAGGAGAGATGGCTACACCTTC	CASSDISDRRDGYTF
TRBV2	TRBJ1-2	-	-	TGTGCCAGCAGTGAAGCGCTAGCAGGGATCCGGGTCAGACCCCGCTATGGCTACACCTTC	CASSEALAGIRVRPRYGYTF
TRBV6-6	TRBJ2-5	few	TRBD1	TGTGCCAGCAGAGACGACAGGGGACGAGCCCAGTACTTC	CASRDDRGRAQYF
TRBV5-1	TRBJ1-5	-	TRBD1	TGCGCCAGCAGTCCCGGGACAGGGGAACAGCCCCAGCATTTT	CASSPGTGEQPQHF
TRBV6-4	TRBJ2-3	-	-	TGTGCCAGCAGTGACGTCGACACAGATACGCAGTATTTT	CASSDVDTDTQYF
TRBV27	TRBJ2-4	few	TRBD1	TGTGCCAGCAGTCTATACAGGGGAGTCATTCAGTACTTC	CASSLYRGVIQYF
TRBV12-5	TRBJ2-3	-	TRBD2	TGTGCTAGTGGTTGGGGGGACTACACAGATACGCAGTATTTT	CASGWGDYTDTQYF
TRBV28	TRBJ2-1	-	-	TGTGCCAGCAGTTATCTCCGGGACAATGAGCAGTTCTTC	CASSYLRDNEQFF
TRBV4-3	TRBJ2-7	-	TRBD1	TGCGCCAGCAGCCAAGGACAGGGGGCTCCCTACGAGCAGTACTTC	CASSQGQGAPYEQYF
TRBV7-2	TRBJ2-7	many	-	TGTGCCAGCAGTCGGTACGATTCCTACGAGCAGTACTTC	CASSRYDSYEQYF
TRBV5-1	TRBJ2-5	few	-	TGCGCCAGCAGCTTCGGGCGGCAAGAGACCCAGTACTTC	CASSFGRQETQYF
TRBV7-2	TRBJ2-1	-	-	TGTGCCAGCAGCATACAGGAGCCCAACAATGAGCAGTTCTTC	CASSIQEPNNEQFF
TRBV18	TRBJ1-4	-	-	TGTGCCAGCTCACCGACTTCGACACCTAATGAAAAACTGTTTTTT	CASSPTSTPNEKLFF
TRBV7-2	TRBJ2-5	few	-	TGTGCCAGCAGCCCGGACCCGCGGGGCAAGACCCAGTACTTC	CASSPDPRGKTQYF
TRBV4-3	TRBJ2-7	-	-	TGCGCCAGCAGCCAAGATCGAATAGGGATTTACGAGCAGTACTTC	CASSQDRIGIYEQYF
TRBV10-2	TRBJ2-1	few	-	TGCGCCAGCAGTGTCCAGTACAATGAGCAGTTCTTC	CASSVQYNEQFF
TRBV4-3	TRBJ2-1	few	-	TGCGCCAGCAGCCAAGGCAGGATGAGCTCCTACAATGAGCAGTTCTTC	CASSQGRMSSYNEQFF
TRBV7-9	TRBJ1-4	-	-	TGTGCCAGCAGCTTACAACGCCCCGAAAAACTGTTTTTT	CASSLQRPEKLFF
TRBV7-3	TRBJ2-2	-	TRBD1	TGTGCCAGCAGCTCAGGGGCAGGGGGCACCGGGGAGCTGTTTTTT	CASSSGAGGTGELFF
TRBV7-2	TRBJ1-4	few	-	TGTGCCAGCAGCCAGGACAGAACTAATGAAAAACTGTTTTTT	CASSQDRTNEKLFF
TRBV7-7	TRBJ1-1	-	TRBD1	TGTGCTAGCAGCTTAGACAGGGACACTGAAGCTTTCTTT	CASSLDRDTEAFF
TRBV29-1	TRBJ2-7	few	-	TGCAGCGTTGAAGTCCAACCAACCTACGAGCAGTACTTC	CSVEVQPTYEQYF
TRBV5-1	TRBJ2-7	-	-	TGCGCCAGCACCACGAACGACTACGCTTACGAGCAGTACTTC	CASTTNDYAYEQYF
TRBV29-1	TRBJ2-7	few	-	TGCAGCGTTGAGAGCTCCTACGAGCAGTACTTC	CSVESSYEQYF